The present entry profiles one TCR beta chain with its context. Its antigen is not identified. Germline V gene data show CDR1 as DFQATT and CDR2 as SNEGSKA (reference sequence). The ends lost 5 bases at V and 4 bases at J; junction bases unmatched: 10. The CDR3 is 14 amino acids. This record comes from a study of blood T cells in healthy people across ages. As for the study in general: About one barcoded beta molecule per two T cells was the capture yield of template switching.

Study-level findings and limits: Fewer expanded clones and more diversity marked long-lived versus aged donors.

A second PCR of about 6 to 12 cycles used a sample-barcoded 5' primer and a J-beta primer mix. Through a template-switch adaptor with 12 random nucleotides, each cDNA molecule received a tag. In TCRdb, the 5' RACE reads were re-called with MiXCR into one record per CDR3 protein. The sample includes 800,000 to 950,000 distinct CDR3 sequences, about 48% of them seen just once. The sequenced material came from blood. The TCR originated in a man aged 30 to 45 in good health. The chain uses TRBV20-1 and TRBJ1-2; 7 nucleotides agree with TRBD1. The CDR3 DNA is TGCAGTGCTGCCCGCGGACAGGTCGGCTATGGCTACACCTTC. Residues: CSAARGQVGYGYTF.